The T cell receptor beta chain described here comes from a study of cytomegalovirus exposure and HLA in healthy donors. The CDR3 runs 18 residues. Between the trimmed V and J ends, which lost 1 base and 0 bases, there was a span of 16 bases. Germline lookup yields CDR1 SGHDT and CDR2 YYEEEE. PCR was performed using 60 Vbeta and 13 Jbeta primers. Produced via immunoSEQ multiplex PCR; TCRdb's table is partial and in-frame only. Counted here are 100,000 to 150,000 clones, over 60% occurring once; the ten biggest clones make up roughly 3%. The J gene is TRBJ1-4, the V gene TRBV5-6; D is undetermined. The receptor was derived from a human donor in good health. Sequencing was carried out using PBMCs. CDR3 nucleotide sequence: TGTGCCAGCAGCTTGAAGTTAGAGGGAAGAGCAACTAATGAAAAACTGTTTTTT. It yields the protein CASSLKLEGRATNEKLFF.